This TCR beta chain originates from a study of OX40 agonist ivuxolimab in advanced cancers. Study in general: Melanoma, hepatocellular carcinoma, head and neck or renal cell cancer occurred in dose-escalation patients. With a range of roughly 23 to 79, age averaged about 58 years, and 65% to 90% were male.

TCRdb's table, derived via immunoSEQ multiplex PCR, lists solely in-frame clones and lacks some. The data show some 46,000 clones, approximately 88% seen once. Germline V CDR1 and CDR2: ENHRY, SYGVKD. Trimming pared 0 bases from V and 7 bases from J, leaving 12 bases between. The CDR3 extends over 15 amino acids. No patient had autoimmune disease or received systemic immunosuppression. At cycle 4 day 1, cycle 7 day 1, and baseline, blood was sampled. The input for sequencing was CD4+ or CD8+ T cells sorted from blood, taken in a trial of the OX40 agonist ivuxolimab. This receptor was obtained from an adult with an advanced solid tumor such as melanoma, head and neck, liver or kidney cancer. The chain links TRBV10-3 to TRBJ1-4, with D unresolved. In DNA form, the CDR3 reads TGTGCCATCAGTGAGTCATCCAGGATAGGTGAAAAACTGTTTTTT. Its protein product is CAISESSRIGEKLFF.